What follows are 14 T cell receptor beta chains derived from one specimen sequenced in a study of shared clonotypes between healthy human individuals. Data came from immunoSEQ multiplex PCR; TCRdb stores just in-frame clones and leaves some out. The sample carries 1 million to 1.3 million clones, approximately 78% recorded once. The sample comprised memory CD4+ T cells from PBMCs. Noted subset: CD45RA-negative fraction. All receptors come from a man aged 18 to 30 in good health. Some clones in this sample may be carry-over from other donors' samples.

A word on this clone: With a far larger clone one base away, a read error is the likely cause. The identical CDR3 is also encoded by other nucleotide sequences in the sample. V gene TRBV30 combines with J gene TRBJ2-7, with D possibly matching TRBD1 (7 bases). The CDR3 sequence is 19 residues long. Germline values: CDR1 GTSNPN, CDR2 SVGIG (reference sequence). The CDR3: CAWRKEQGGEVWWAYEQYF. The CDR3 DNA sequence: TGTGCCTGGAGGAAAGAGCAGGGGGGTGAGGTCTGGTGGGCCTACGAGCAATACTTC.

The V gene is TRBV6-1, the J gene TRBJ1-1; D gene unclear. With 2 bases removed from V and 0 bases from J, the gap between germline ends came to 22 bases. Per germline, CDR1 MNHNS and CDR2 SASEGT. The length of the CDR3 is 19 residues. CDR3 loop: CASSELPPSLLFMNTEAFF. CDR3 bases: TGTGCCAGCAGTGAATTACCCCCCTCACTCCTCTTTATGAACACTGAAGCTTTCTTT.

The genes are TRBV30 and TRBJ1-5, with a tentative D call TRBD1 (5 bases). The CDR3 contains 13 residues. V was pared by 3 bases and J by 9 bases, with 15 bases between. Per germline, CDR1 GTSNPN and CDR2 SVGIG (reference sequence). The CDR3 bases are TGTGCCTGGAGATTGGGACCTGGTCGGCCCCAGCATTTT. Protein: CAWRLGPGRPQHF.

The J gene is TRBJ2-5, the V gene TRBV5-1, with 11 bases fitting TRBD2. CDR1 SGHRS and CDR2 YFSETQ come from the germline V gene. Trimming at V came to 1 base and at J to 3 bases, leaving 2 bases not matched to a gene. This CDR3 contains 15 residues. In DNA, the CDR3 is TGCGCCAGCAGCTTGATGACTAGCGGGAAAGAGACCCAGTACTTC. Amino acids: CASSLMTSGKETQYF.

The V gene is TRBV7-2, the J gene TRBJ2-2, with 7 positions matching TRBD2. The length of the CDR3 is 16 residues. Germline V lookup: CDR1 SGHTA, CDR2 FQGNSA. V lost 4 bases and J lost 3; bases outside the gene matches: 8. The CDR3: CASSSGGSYDTGELFF. The CDR3 DNA reads as TGTGCCAGCAGCTCGGGCGGGAGTTATGACACCGGGGAGCTGTTTTTT.

This chain connects TRBV29-1 to TRBJ2-1; TRBD1 matches 7 bases. V lost 2 bases, J lost 8 bases, and 9 bases stayed unmatched. Per the germline V gene, CDR1 is SQVTM and CDR2 is ANQGSEA. This CDR3 is built from 14 residues. The CDR3 region is CSVELGKGGDEQFF. The CDR3 nucleotides are TGCAGCGTTGAATTGGGGAAAGGGGGCGATGAGCAGTTCTTC.

This clone was detected only a few times. The chain has TRBV7-3 and TRBJ2-1, with D possibly TRBD2 on 6 matching bases. This CDR3 is 16 amino acids long. Germline V CDR1 and CDR2: SGHTA, FQGTGA. V was trimmed by 2 bases and J by 4 bases, leaving 15 bases between them. CDR3 in DNA: TGTGCCAGCAGCTTACAAGCGGGTCTCCTTTACAATGAGCAGTTCTTC. This sequence encodes CASSLQAGLLYNEQFF.

For this clone: The sample contains more than one DNA sequence encoding this CDR3. The chain has TRBV28 and TRBJ1-3; no definite D call. The CDR3 loop spans 11 amino acids. In germline, CDR1 is MDHEN, CDR2 SYDVKM. Deletions cut 3 bases from V and 7 bases from J, with 4 bases between. The CDR3 spells CASSLRNTIYF. DNA of the CDR3: TGTGCCAGCAGTTTGCGTAACACCATATATTTT. Using reference TRBV28 and TRBJ1-3 for the parts outside the CDR3, the full variable domain is DVKVTQSSRYLVKRTGEKVFLECVQDMDHENMFWYRQDPGLGLRLIYFSYDVKMKEKGDIPEGYSVSREKKERFSLILESASTNQTSMYLCASSLRNTIYFGEGSWLTVV.

The V gene is TRBV19, the J gene TRBJ1-5; 7 bases are a match to TRBD1. The germline gives CDR1 LNHDA, CDR2 SQIVND (reference sequence). Trimming removed 1 base from V and 3 bases from J; junction bases left unmatched: 6. CDR3 length: 16 amino acids. The CDR3 spells CASSIAHRGPNQPQHF. CDR3 in DNA: TGTGCCAGTAGTATAGCCCACAGGGGACCCAATCAGCCCCAGCATTTT.

The CDR3 bases are TGTGCCACCAGCAGAGTGGCTAGCGGGAGTATAAGGACAGATACGCAGTATTTT. Encoded protein: CATSRVASGSIRTDTQYF. The V and J genes are TRBV15 and TRBJ2-3, with TRBD2 matching 10 bases. V lost 1 base to trimming and J lost 3 bases; unmatched junction nucleotides: 10. The germline V gene encodes CDR1 LNHNV and CDR2 YYDKDF (reference sequence). This CDR3 is built from 18 residues.

CDR3 coding DNA: TGTGCCAGCAGCAAAAACAGGTTGGGGTACGAGCAGTACTTC. Translation: CASSKNRLGYEQYF. The chain combines TRBV7-2 with TRBJ2-7; a possible D gene is TRBD1 (5 bases). The germline V gene has CDR1 SGHTA and CDR2 FQGNSA. The CDR3 totals 14 residues. The V gene lost 5 bases and the J gene lost 4 bases, with 15 bases spanning the gap.

This clone was seen a handful of times. This chain uses TRBV7-2 with TRBJ2-2; 9 bases agree with TRBD2. J lost 7 bases, V lost 6 bases, and 12 bases had no gene match. Per the germline V gene, CDR1 is SGHTA and CDR2 is FQGNSA. This CDR3 contains 16 residues. The CDR3: CASSRISGRGGGELFF. The CDR3 bases are TGTGCCAGCAGTCGAATTAGCGGGAGAGGGGGCGGGGAGCTGTTTTTT.

The gene calls are TRBV6-1 and TRBJ2-4, with TRBD1 matching 7 bases. V was clipped by 4 bases and J by 2 bases; unmatched bases: 11. Germline loops: CDR1 MNHNS, CDR2 SASEGT. This CDR3 comprises 17 residues. CDR3 coding DNA: TGTGCCAGCAGTGCAGAAGGGGGCAGAGGAACCAAAAACATTCAGTACTTC. Translation: CASSAEGGRGTKNIQYF.

The chain links TRBV29-1 to TRBJ1-2; 8 positions match TRBD1. This CDR3 has 15 amino acids. The trim removed 0 bases at V and 7 bases at J, leaving 10 bases unmatched. The V gene's germline CDR1 is SQVTM and CDR2 ANQGSEA. The CDR3 DNA reads TGCAGCGTTGAAGATCTGCGCGGACAGGGTACTGGCTACACCTTC. Translated: CSVEDLRGQGTGYTF.